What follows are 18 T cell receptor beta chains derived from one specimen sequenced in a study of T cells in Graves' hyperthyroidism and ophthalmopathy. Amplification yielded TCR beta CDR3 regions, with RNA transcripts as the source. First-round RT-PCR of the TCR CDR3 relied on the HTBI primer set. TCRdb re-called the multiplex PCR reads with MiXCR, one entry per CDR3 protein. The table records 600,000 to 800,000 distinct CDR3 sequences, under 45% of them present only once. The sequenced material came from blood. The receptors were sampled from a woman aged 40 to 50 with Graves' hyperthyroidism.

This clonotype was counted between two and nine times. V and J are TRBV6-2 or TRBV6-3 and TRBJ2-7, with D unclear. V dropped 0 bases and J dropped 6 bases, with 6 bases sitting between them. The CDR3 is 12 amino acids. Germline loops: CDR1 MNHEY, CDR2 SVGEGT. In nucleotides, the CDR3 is TGTGCCAGCAGTTACTCGGGCCCCGAGCAGTACTTC. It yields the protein CASSYSGPEQYF.

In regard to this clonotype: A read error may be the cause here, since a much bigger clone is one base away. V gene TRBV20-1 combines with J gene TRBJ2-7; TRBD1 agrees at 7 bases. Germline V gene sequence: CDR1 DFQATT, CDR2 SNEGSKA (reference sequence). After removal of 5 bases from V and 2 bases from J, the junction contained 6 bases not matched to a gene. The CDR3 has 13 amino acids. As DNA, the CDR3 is TGCAGTGCTGCCTGGGACAGACCCTACGAGCAGTACTTC. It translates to CSAAWDRPYEQYF.

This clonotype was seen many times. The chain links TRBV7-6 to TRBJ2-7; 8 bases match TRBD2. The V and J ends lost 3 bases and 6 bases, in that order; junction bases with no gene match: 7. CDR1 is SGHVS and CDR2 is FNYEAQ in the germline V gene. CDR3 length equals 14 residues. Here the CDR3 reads CASSLSAGGSEQYF. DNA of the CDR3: TGTGCCAGCAGCTTGTCCGCGGGAGGCAGCGAGCAGTACTTC.

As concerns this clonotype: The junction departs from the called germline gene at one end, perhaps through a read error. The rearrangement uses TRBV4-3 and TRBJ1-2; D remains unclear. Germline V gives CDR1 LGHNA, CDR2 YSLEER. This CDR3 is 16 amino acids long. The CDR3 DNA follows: TGCGCCAGCAGCCAAGACGCCTTGATTACGGCGAATGGCTACGCCTTC. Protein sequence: CASSQDALITANGYAF.

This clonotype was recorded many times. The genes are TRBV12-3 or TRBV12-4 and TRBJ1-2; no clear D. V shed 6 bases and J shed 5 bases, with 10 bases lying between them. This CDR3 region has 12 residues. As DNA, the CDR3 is TGTGCCAGCAGCATTGGATCGTATGGCTACACCTTC. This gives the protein CASSIGSYGYTF.

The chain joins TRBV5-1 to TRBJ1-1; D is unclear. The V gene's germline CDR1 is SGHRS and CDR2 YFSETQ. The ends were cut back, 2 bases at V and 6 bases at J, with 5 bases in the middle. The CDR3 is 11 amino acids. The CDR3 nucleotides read TGCGCCAGCAGCTTTAACGCTGAAGCTTTCTTT. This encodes CASSFNAEAFF.

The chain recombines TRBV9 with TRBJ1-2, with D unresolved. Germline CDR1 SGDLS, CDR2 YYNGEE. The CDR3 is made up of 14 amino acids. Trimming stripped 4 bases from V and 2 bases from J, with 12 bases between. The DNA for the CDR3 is TGTGCCAGCAGCACGGACGGCTCGAACTATGGCTACACCTTC. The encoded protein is CASSTDGSNYGYTF. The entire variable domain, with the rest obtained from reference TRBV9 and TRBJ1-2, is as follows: DSGVTQTPKHLITATGQRVTLRCSPRSGDLSVYWYQQSLDQGLQFLIQYYNGEERAKGNILERFSAQQFPDLHSELNLSSLELGDSALYFCASSTDGSNYGYTFGSGTRLTVV.

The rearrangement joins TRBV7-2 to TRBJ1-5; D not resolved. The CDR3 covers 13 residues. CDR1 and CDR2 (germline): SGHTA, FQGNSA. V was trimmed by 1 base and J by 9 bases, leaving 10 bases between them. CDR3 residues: CASSLDLTRPQHF. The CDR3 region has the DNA TGTGCCAGCAGCTTAGATCTTACGCGGCCCCAGCATTTT.

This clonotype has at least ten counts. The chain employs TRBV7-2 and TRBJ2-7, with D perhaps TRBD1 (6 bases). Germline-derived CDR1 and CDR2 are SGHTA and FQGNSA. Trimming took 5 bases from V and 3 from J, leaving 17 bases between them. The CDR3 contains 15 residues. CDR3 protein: CASSPQAGTIYEQYF. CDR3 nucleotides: TGTGCCAGCAGCCCCCAGGCCGGGACAATCTACGAGCAGTACTTC.

Here the CDR3 reads CASSPGLAGGYTF. CDR3 bases: TGTGCCAGTAGTCCGGGACTAGCGGGGGGCTACACCTTC. The chain joins TRBV19 to TRBJ1-2, with D possibly being TRBD1 (5 bases). The V end lost 5 bases, the J end lost 8 bases, and 15 bases lay between the germline ends. CDR1 is LNHDA and CDR2 is SQIVND in the germline V gene (reference sequence). The CDR3 runs to 13 residues.

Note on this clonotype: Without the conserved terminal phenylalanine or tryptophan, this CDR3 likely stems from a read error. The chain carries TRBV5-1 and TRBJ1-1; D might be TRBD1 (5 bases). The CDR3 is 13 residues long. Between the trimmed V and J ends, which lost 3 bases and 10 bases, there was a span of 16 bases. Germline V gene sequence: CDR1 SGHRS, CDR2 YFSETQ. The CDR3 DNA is TGCGCCAGCAGCTCACTATACCAGGGAGTAGCTTTCTCT. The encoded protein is CASSSLYQGVAFS.

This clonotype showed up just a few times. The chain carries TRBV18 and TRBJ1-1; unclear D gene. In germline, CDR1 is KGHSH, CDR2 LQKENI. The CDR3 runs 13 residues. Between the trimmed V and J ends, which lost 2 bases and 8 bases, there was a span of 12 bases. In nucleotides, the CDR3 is TGTGCCAGCTCACCAGAACCAGAGGTGGAAGCTTTCTTT. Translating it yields CASSPEPEVEAFF.

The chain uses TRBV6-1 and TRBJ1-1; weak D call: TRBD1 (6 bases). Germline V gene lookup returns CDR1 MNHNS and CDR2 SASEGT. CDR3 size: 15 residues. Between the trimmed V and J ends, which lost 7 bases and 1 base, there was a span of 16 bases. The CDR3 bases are TGTGCCAGCAATCCCGGGGTGGGGGCGAACACTGAAGCTTTCTTT. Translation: CASNPGVGANTEAFF.

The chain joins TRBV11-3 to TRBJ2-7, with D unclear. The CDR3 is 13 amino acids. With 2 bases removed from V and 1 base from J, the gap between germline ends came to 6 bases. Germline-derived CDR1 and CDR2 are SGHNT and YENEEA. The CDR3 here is CASSLLQSYEQYF. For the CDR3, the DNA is TGTGCCAGCAGCTTATTACAGTCCTACGAGCAGTACTTC.

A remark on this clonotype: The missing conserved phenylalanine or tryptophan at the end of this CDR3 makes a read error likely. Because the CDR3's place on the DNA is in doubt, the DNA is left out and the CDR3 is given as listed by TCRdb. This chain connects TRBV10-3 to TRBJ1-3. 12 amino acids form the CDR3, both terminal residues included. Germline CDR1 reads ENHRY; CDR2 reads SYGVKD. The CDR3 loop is CAITRTSGGYNT.

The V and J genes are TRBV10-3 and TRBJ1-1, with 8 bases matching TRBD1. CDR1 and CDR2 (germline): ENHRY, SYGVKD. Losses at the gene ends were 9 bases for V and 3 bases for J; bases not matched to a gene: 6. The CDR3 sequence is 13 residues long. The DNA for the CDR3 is TGTGCCATGGGGACAGGTCCGGACACTGAAGCTTTCTTT. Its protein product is CAMGTGPDTEAFF.

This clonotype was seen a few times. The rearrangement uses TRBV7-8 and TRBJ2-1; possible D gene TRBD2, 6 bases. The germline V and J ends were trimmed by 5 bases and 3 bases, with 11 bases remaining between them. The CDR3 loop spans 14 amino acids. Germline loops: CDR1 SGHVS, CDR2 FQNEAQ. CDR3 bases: TGTGCCAGCAGCACCCGGGACTTCTACAATGAGCAGTTCTTC. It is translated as CASSTRDFYNEQFF.

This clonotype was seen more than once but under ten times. The CDR3 sequence: CAIVGENYGYTF. In DNA form, the CDR3 reads TGTGCCATCGTAGGGGAGAATTATGGCTACACCTTC. The chain is built from TRBV10-3 and TRBJ1-2, with a tentative D call TRBD1 (5 bases). The CDR3 is made up of 12 amino acids. Deletions cut 8 bases from V and 5 bases from J, with 12 bases between. The germline V gene has CDR1 ENHRY and CDR2 SYGVKD.